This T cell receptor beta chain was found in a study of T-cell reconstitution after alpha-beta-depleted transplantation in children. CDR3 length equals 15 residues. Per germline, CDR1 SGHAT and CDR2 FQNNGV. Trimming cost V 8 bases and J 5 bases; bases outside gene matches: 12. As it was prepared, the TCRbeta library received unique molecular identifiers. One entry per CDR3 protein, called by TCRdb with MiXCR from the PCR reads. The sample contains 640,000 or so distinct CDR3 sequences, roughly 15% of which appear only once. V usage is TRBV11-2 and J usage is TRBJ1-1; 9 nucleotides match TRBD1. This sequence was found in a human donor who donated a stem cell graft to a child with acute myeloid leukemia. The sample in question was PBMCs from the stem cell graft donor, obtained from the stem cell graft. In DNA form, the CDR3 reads TGTGCCAGCCACTTCCCGGGACAGGGAGGAACTGAAGCTTTCTTT. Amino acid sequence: CASHFPGQGGTEAFF.